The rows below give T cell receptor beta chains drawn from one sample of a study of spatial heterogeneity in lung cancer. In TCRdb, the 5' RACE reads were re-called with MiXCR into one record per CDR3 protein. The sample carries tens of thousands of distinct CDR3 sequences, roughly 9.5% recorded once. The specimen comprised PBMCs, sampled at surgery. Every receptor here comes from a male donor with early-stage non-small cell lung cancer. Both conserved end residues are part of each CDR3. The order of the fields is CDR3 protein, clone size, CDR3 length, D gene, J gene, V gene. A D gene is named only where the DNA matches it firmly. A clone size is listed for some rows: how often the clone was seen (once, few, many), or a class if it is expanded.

CDR3aa: CASSSGRNYGYTF
abundance: -
len: 13
d_gene: -
j_gene: TRBJ1-2
v_gene: TRBV7-2

CDR3aa: CASSRRQGEQPQHF
abundance: -
len: 14
d_gene: TRBD1
j_gene: TRBJ1-5
v_gene: TRBV6-1

CDR3aa: CSAREAGRTEAFF
abundance: many
len: 13
d_gene: -
j_gene: TRBJ1-1
v_gene: TRBV20-1

CDR3aa: CASSPLGAGGSGANVLTF
abundance: few
len: 18
d_gene: TRBD2
j_gene: TRBJ2-6
v_gene: TRBV7-2

CDR3aa: CSAGRSGAGRETQYF
abundance: -
len: 15
d_gene: -
j_gene: TRBJ2-5
v_gene: TRBV29-1

CDR3aa: CASSPDLQGGSYNEQFF
abundance: few
len: 17
d_gene: -
j_gene: TRBJ2-1
v_gene: TRBV3-2

CDR3aa: CASSTPHRGGDQPQHF
abundance: many
len: 16
d_gene: -
j_gene: TRBJ1-5
v_gene: TRBV6-2/TRBV6-3

CDR3aa: CSAIRVVDTGELFF
abundance: -
len: 14
d_gene: -
j_gene: TRBJ2-2
v_gene: TRBV20-1

CDR3aa: CASSVSGANYEQYF
abundance: many
len: 14
d_gene: -
j_gene: TRBJ2-7
v_gene: TRBV9

CDR3aa: CASSQDPQGGYGYTF
abundance: -
len: 15
d_gene: -
j_gene: TRBJ1-2
v_gene: TRBV4-2

CDR3aa: CASSLAISSVQETQYF
abundance: few
len: 16
d_gene: -
j_gene: TRBJ2-5
v_gene: TRBV7-7

CDR3aa: CASSVGSGGNYNEQFF
abundance: -
len: 16
d_gene: TRBD2
j_gene: TRBJ2-1
v_gene: TRBV9

CDR3aa: CASSFVAGEDTGELFF
abundance: few
len: 16
d_gene: TRBD2
j_gene: TRBJ2-2
v_gene: TRBV12-3/TRBV12-4

CDR3aa: CSGTLGTDTQYF
abundance: -
len: 12
d_gene: -
j_gene: TRBJ2-3
v_gene: TRBV29-1

CDR3aa: CAITGGGSNQPQHF
abundance: many
len: 14
d_gene: -
j_gene: TRBJ1-5
v_gene: TRBV10-3

CDR3aa: CASSAGTSEVEQFF
abundance: -
len: 14
d_gene: TRBD2
j_gene: TRBJ2-1
v_gene: TRBV9

CDR3aa: CASRSYESGANVLTF
abundance: -
len: 15
d_gene: -
j_gene: TRBJ2-6
v_gene: TRBV28

CDR3aa: CASSRSPTGAQPYEQYF
abundance: -
len: 17
d_gene: -
j_gene: TRBJ2-7
v_gene: TRBV5-1

CDR3aa: CASKDRLMNTEAFF
abundance: -
len: 14
d_gene: -
j_gene: TRBJ1-1
v_gene: TRBV25-1

CDR3aa: CASREFSSYNEQFF
abundance: many
len: 14
d_gene: -
j_gene: TRBJ2-1
v_gene: TRBV6-1

CDR3aa: CSGAGQGFGGNEQFF
abundance: many
len: 15
d_gene: TRBD1
j_gene: TRBJ2-1
v_gene: TRBV29-1

CDR3aa: CSARRGRSSGTSGRASNEQFF
abundance: many
len: 21
d_gene: TRBD2
j_gene: TRBJ2-1
v_gene: TRBV20-1